Following are 24 T cell receptor beta chains from one sample sequenced in a study of T cell responses to AZD1222 COVID-19 vaccine (TCRdb year 2021). Interpreted using the paper, the time point label stands for: baseline before first vaccination. Receptor libraries were prepared by the immunoSEQ multiplex PCR assay. Entries here come from immuneACCESS through TCRdb and include only in-frame sequences with V and J called. Some clones fail to appear in such tables; in the studies checked, an unresolved V gene covers under half of the shortfall, and the cause of the remainder is unknown. For this sample there are some 170,000 clones; approximately 90% appear just once. The ten top clones hold roughly 2.5% of the sample. The sequencing here drew on peripheral blood, taken on day 0 of AZD1222 vaccination. The receptor set was obtained from an adult in good health.

The chain uses TRBV7-6 and TRBJ2-5, with D perhaps TRBD2 (5 bases). CDR3 length: 15 residues. Per the germline V gene, CDR1 is SGHVS and CDR2 is FNYEAQ. Trimming stripped 1 base from V and 2 bases from J, with 11 bases between. The CDR3 sequence: CASSLVFSVQETQYF. In DNA, the CDR3 is TGTGCCAGCAGCTTAGTTTTTAGCGTACAAGAGACCCAGTACTTC. The whole variable domain, filled in from reference TRBV7-6 and TRBJ2-5, reads GAGVSQSPRYKVTKRGQDVALRCDPISGHVSLYWYRQALGQGPEFLTYFNYEAQQDKSGLPNDRFSAERPEGSISTLTIQRTEQRDSAMYRCASSLVFSVQETQYFGPGTRLLVL.

This clone was seen a single time. This sequence joins TRBV10-3 and TRBJ1-2; D call uncertain. Germline V gene sequence: CDR1 ENHRY, CDR2 SYGVKD. The CDR3 extends over 15 amino acids. The V gene lost 6 bases and the J gene lost 5 bases, with 19 bases spanning the gap. In DNA, the CDR3 is TGTGCCATCAGCGTCGGACCTGAAAAATTTTATGGCTACACCTTC. As protein: CAISVGPEKFYGYTF.

The V call is TRBV7-9, the J call TRBJ2-7; tentatively, D is TRBD1 or TRBD2 (5 bases each). From germline, CDR1 is SEHNR and CDR2 FQNEAQ (reference sequence). Trimming shortened V by 5 bases and J by 5 bases, and 19 bases separated the two germline ends. The CDR3 runs 15 residues. CDR3 protein: CASSRHGTGSHEQYF. The CDR3 bases are TGTGCCAGCAGCAGGCACGGGACGGGTTCTCACGAGCAGTACTTC.

The rearrangement links TRBV19 to TRBJ2-3; 7 bases are a match to TRBD2. Germline V lookup: CDR1 LNHDA, CDR2 SQIVND (reference sequence). Trimming took 7 bases from V and 2 from J; bases not matched to a gene: 12. The CDR3 totals 16 residues. The CDR3 DNA is TGTGCCAGTAAGGAGGAGGTGCGGGAGAACACAGATACGCAGTATTTT. Translating it yields CASKEEVRENTDTQYF.

This chain connects TRBV5-1 to TRBJ1-6; 7 bases align to TRBD1. Trimming at V came to 1 base and at J to 2 bases, leaving 3 bases not matched to a gene. The length of the CDR3 is 16 residues. Germline assignment: CDR1 SGHRS and CDR2 YFSETQ. CDR3 protein: CASSLTGDPYNSPLHF. The CDR3 DNA reads TGCGCCAGCAGCTTGACAGGGGACCCCTATAATTCACCCCTCCACTTT.

The chain carries TRBV25-1 and TRBJ1-4, with 7 bases identical to TRBD1. With 5 bases clipped from V and 6 bases from J, the junction kept 12 bases outside the gene matches. CDR3 size: 16 residues. Per the germline V gene, CDR1 is MGHDK and CDR2 is SYGVNS. CDR3 in DNA: TGTGCCAGCAGTTCACTAAGACAGGGCGTGGATGAAAAACTGTTTTTT. Translated, it gives CASSSLRQGVDEKLFF. The full variable domain, completed using reference TRBV25-1 and TRBJ1-4, is EADIYQTPRYLVIGTGKKITLECSQTMGHDKMYWYQQDPGMELHLIHYSYGVNSTEKGDLSSESTVSRIRTEHFPLTLESARPSHTSQYLCASSSLRQGVDEKLFFGSGTQLSVL.

Here the CDR3 reads CASSQSETGREEKLFF. Written as DNA, the CDR3 is TGCGCCAGCAGTCAATCAGAGACAGGGAGGGAGGAAAAACTGTTTTTT. This chain connects TRBV23-1 to TRBJ1-4; 7 bases map to TRBD1. TRBV23-1 is known as an ORF, though its function is uncertain. V shed 0 bases, J shed 8 bases, and the junction held 9 bases outside the gene matches. The CDR3 has 16 residues.

CDR3 DNA: TGCGCCAGCAGCATCGCTCTGCCGGGACAGGGTGTCACTGAAGCTTTCTTT. Translating gives CASSIALPGQGVTEAFF. This sequence joins TRBV5-1 and TRBJ1-1; TRBD1 aligns across 9 bases. CDR1 and CDR2 (germline): SGHRS, YFSETQ. J was trimmed by 4 bases and V by 4 bases; bases with no gene match: 14. CDR3 length: 17 amino acids.

The CDR3 is CASSYGSGQETQYF. In nucleotides, the CDR3 is TGTGCCAGCAGTTACGGGAGCGGGCAAGAGACCCAGTACTTC. The chain employs TRBV6-5 and TRBJ2-5; D is possibly TRBD2 (6 bases). The germline V gene encodes CDR1 MNHEY and CDR2 SVGAGI. This CDR3 has 14 residues. Trimming pared 2 bases from V and 2 bases from J, leaving 9 bases between.

The chain couples TRBV2 to TRBJ2-7; TRBD2 matches 14 bases. The CDR3 contains 14 residues. Germline CDR1 reads SNHLY; CDR2 reads FYNNEI. Trimming took 4 bases from V and 4 from J; bases not matched to a gene: 0. The CDR3 sequence is CASSGTSGRYEQYF. As DNA, the CDR3 is TGTGCCAGCAGTGGGACTAGCGGGAGGTACGAGCAGTACTTC.

The chain has TRBV27 and TRBJ2-1, with 8 bases matching TRBD2. Germline V gene data show CDR1 as MNHEY and CDR2 as SMNVEV (reference sequence). This CDR3 comprises 15 residues. V was clipped by 7 bases and J by 7 bases; unmatched bases: 12. DNA for the CDR3: TGTGCCAGCACCGGGCGGTCCGGGAGGGCGAATGAGCAGTTCTTC. Protein product: CASTGRSGRANEQFF.

The gene calls are TRBV3-1 (or the pseudogene TRBV3-2) and TRBJ2-1, with unresolved D. The CDR3 loop spans 17 amino acids. V was trimmed by 4 bases and J by 4 bases, leaving 20 bases between them. Germline V gives CDR1 LGHDT, CDR2 YNNKEL (reference sequence). The CDR3 region is CASSLQNPSVSYNEQFF. The DNA for the CDR3 is TGTGCCAGCAGCCTTCAAAACCCCTCCGTAAGTTACAATGAGCAGTTCTTC.

This chain links TRBV10-1 with TRBJ2-2; TRBD2 agrees at 10 bases. J gave up 0 bases and V 6 bases, and 4 bases lay outside the gene matches. Germline loops: CDR1 WNHNN, CDR2 SYGVQD (reference sequence). The CDR3 extends over 16 amino acids. CDR3 in DNA: TGCGCCAGCAGCCAGACTAGCGGGCCGAACACCGGGGAGCTGTTTTTT. Its protein is CASSQTSGPNTGELFF.

The genes are TRBV9 and TRBJ1-1, with D perhaps TRBD1 (5 bases). The CDR3 consists of 14 residues. V was clipped by 0 bases and J by 6 bases, with 12 bases between them. Germline V gene sequence: CDR1 SGDLS, CDR2 YYNGEE. The CDR3 DNA follows: TGTGCCAGCAGCGTAGGGAGAGGGGCTGCTGAAGCTTTCTTT. Amino acid sequence: CASSVGRGAAEAFF.

The rearrangement uses TRBV7-8 and TRBJ2-7; TRBD2 agrees at 7 bases. The junction had 2 bases not matched to a gene; V was cut back by 0 bases and J by 0 bases. From germline, CDR1 is SGHVS and CDR2 FQNEAQ. The length of the CDR3 is 15 residues. Here the CDR3 DNA reads TGTGCCAGCAGCTTAGCTTCGGGGGGCTCCTACGAGCAGTACTTC. Translated: CASSLASGGSYEQYF.

The chain uses TRBV5-6 and TRBJ2-7; the D is unclear. V lost 1 base and J lost 0, with 8 bases in between. Per the germline V gene, CDR1 is SGHDT and CDR2 is YYEEEE. This CDR3 contains 14 residues. The CDR3 spells CASSLLGYSYEQYF. The CDR3 DNA is TGTGCCAGCAGCTTGTTGGGGTACTCCTACGAGCAGTACTTC.

The chain is built from TRBV6-6 and TRBJ1-5; TRBD1 matches 8 bases. The CDR3 is made up of 16 amino acids. V trimming: 0 bases; J trimming: 8 bases; junction bases outside the gene matches: 9. Germline CDR1 MNHNY, CDR2 SVGAGI (reference sequence). As DNA, the CDR3 is TGTGCCAGCAGTTACTCATGGGCAGGGGGCACGGAGCCCCAGCATTTT. This encodes CASSYSWAGGTEPQHF.

The V and J genes are TRBV7-7 and TRBJ1-1; D gene unclear. There are 14 residues in the CDR3. The V gene's germline CDR1 is SSHAT and CDR2 FNYEAQ (reference sequence). Trimming pared 7 bases from V and 2 bases from J, leaving 14 bases between. CDR3 sequence: CASIPRKGNTEAFF. CDR3 DNA: TGTGCCAGCATTCCTAGGAAGGGTAACACTGAAGCTTTCTTT.

This chain connects TRBV27 to TRBJ1-6, with a weak D call TRBD1 (6 bases). This CDR3 is 14 amino acids long. Trimming removed 6 bases at V and 5 bases at J, with 11 bases between. CDR1 and CDR2 (germline): MNHEY, SMNVEV (reference sequence). CDR3 nucleotide sequence: TGTGCCAGCAGACCGGGACATAATAATTCACCCCTCCACTTT. This translates into CASRPGHNNSPLHF.

The V call is TRBV5-1, the J call TRBJ1-3; D is perhaps TRBD1 (5 bases). Trimming took off 4 bases at V and 2 bases at J, with 16 bases between the two ends. Germline V lookup: CDR1 SGHRS, CDR2 YFSETQ. This CDR3 has 16 residues. This CDR3 reads CASSTQAAGPGNTIYF. The CDR3 nucleotides are TGCGCCAGCAGCACACAGGCCGCCGGCCCTGGAAACACCATATATTTT.

The chain uses TRBV6-1 and TRBJ1-5, with a possible D match to TRBD1 (5 bases). The CDR3 is made up of 17 amino acids. V lost 2 bases and J lost 6, with 20 bases in between. The germline V gene encodes CDR1 MNHNS and CDR2 SASEGT. DNA of the CDR3: TGTGCCAGCAGTGAACTGCAGGGTCTGGTTTCGGGTCAGCCCCAGCATTTT. Its protein product is CASSELQGLVSGQPQHF.

DNA for the CDR3: TGCGCCAGCAGCTCGGTGGGACAGCTTACCTCACGGAATAATTCACCCCTCCACTTT. Its protein is CASSSVGQLTSRNNSPLHF. The V gene is TRBV5-1, the J gene TRBJ1-6, with 7 positions matching TRBD1. Per the germline V gene, CDR1 is SGHRS and CDR2 is YFSETQ. The CDR3 loop spans 19 amino acids. V shed 3 bases, J shed 5 bases, and the junction held 17 bases outside the gene matches.

The chain is built from TRBV27 and TRBJ2-1; TRBD1 agrees at 7 bases. The CDR3 sequence is 15 residues long. CDR1 MNHEY and CDR2 SMNVEV come from the germline V gene (reference sequence). The ends lost 0 bases at V and 8 bases at J; junction bases unmatched: 7. CDR3 amino acids: CASSLSGTVFDEQFF. In nucleotides, the CDR3 is TGTGCCAGCAGTTTATCTGGGACAGTCTTCGATGAGCAGTTCTTC.

Comment on this clone: Other DNA sequences in the sample encode the same CDR3. J is TRBJ1-5 and V is TRBV18; TRBD1 might be the D (6 bases). CDR1 is KGHSH, CDR2 LQKENI, per germline. Trimming shortened V by 3 bases and J by 1 base, and 7 bases separated the two germline ends. This CDR3 is 14 amino acids long. CDR3 coding DNA: TGTGCCAGCTCACCGGGACAAAGCAATCAGCCCCAGCATTTT. Its protein is CASSPGQSNQPQHF.